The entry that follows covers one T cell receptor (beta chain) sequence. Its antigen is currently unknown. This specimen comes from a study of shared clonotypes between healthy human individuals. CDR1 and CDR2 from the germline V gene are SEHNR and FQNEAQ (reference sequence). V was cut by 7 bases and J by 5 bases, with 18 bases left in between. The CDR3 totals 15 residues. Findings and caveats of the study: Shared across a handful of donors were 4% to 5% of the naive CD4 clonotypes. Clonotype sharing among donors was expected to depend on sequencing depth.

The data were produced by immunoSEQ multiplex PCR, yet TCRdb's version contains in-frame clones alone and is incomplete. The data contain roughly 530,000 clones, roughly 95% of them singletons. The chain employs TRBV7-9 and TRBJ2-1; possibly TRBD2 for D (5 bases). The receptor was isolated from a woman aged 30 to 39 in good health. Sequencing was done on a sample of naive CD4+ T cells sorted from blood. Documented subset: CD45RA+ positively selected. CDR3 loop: CASIKRELENNEQFF. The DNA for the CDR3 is TGTGCCAGCATCAAAAGGGAGCTCGAGAACAATGAGCAGTTCTTC.